These T cell receptor beta chains were read from a single sample in a study of OX40 agonist ivuxolimab in advanced cancers. Sequenced by immunoSEQ multiplex PCR; TCRdb stores in-frame clones only, minus some. The sample records tens of thousands of clones, around 87% being singletons. The sequences come from CD4+ or CD8+ T cells sorted from blood, collected in a trial of the OX40 agonist ivuxolimab. All receptors derive from an adult with an advanced solid tumor such as melanoma, head and neck, liver or kidney cancer. Both conserved end residues are part of each CDR3. The D gene is left open where the match is weak. Only part of the rows carry a size: once, few, many, or a class if the clone is expanded.

d_gene: -; j_gene: TRBJ2-2; abundance: -; v_gene: TRBV18; CDR3nt: TGTGCCAGCTCGACGGGCAGCGACACCGGGGAGCTGTTTTTT; CDR3aa: CASSTGSDTGELFF
d_gene: TRBD2; j_gene: TRBJ2-2; abundance: -; v_gene: TRBV11-2; CDR3nt: TGTGCCAGCAGCTTAGGGGAGGGATGGAACACCGGGGAGCTGTTTTTT; CDR3aa: CASSLGEGWNTGELFF
d_gene: TRBD2; j_gene: TRBJ2-3; abundance: -; v_gene: TRBV30; CDR3nt: TGTGCCTGGACTAGCGGGGACACAGATACGCAGTATTTT; CDR3aa: CAWTSGDTDTQYF
d_gene: -; j_gene: TRBJ1-2; abundance: -; v_gene: TRBV19; CDR3nt: TGTGCCAGTAGTATAGACCACAGGACCTATAACTATGGCTACACCTTC; CDR3aa: CASSIDHRTYNYGYTF
d_gene: -; j_gene: TRBJ1-4; abundance: -; v_gene: TRBV5-1; CDR3nt: TGCGCCAGCAGCTTGGTGGATAATGAAAAACTGTTTTTT; CDR3aa: CASSLVDNEKLFF
d_gene: TRBD1; j_gene: TRBJ2-5; abundance: -; v_gene: TRBV7-8; CDR3nt: TGTGCCAGCAGCTTTCGGGGGACAGGGGGCTGGCAGTACTTC; CDR3aa: CASSFRGTGGWQYF
d_gene: TRBD2; j_gene: TRBJ2-3; abundance: -; v_gene: TRBV4-1; CDR3nt: TGCGCCAGCAGCCAACCTCGACTAGCGGGGGGGGCAGATACGCAGTATTTT; CDR3aa: CASSQPRLAGGADTQYF
d_gene: -; j_gene: TRBJ1-4; abundance: -; v_gene: TRBV27; CDR3nt: TGTGCCAGCTCCACGGCCGTACGAAATGAAAAACTGTTTTTT; CDR3aa: CASSTAVRNEKLFF
d_gene: -; j_gene: TRBJ2-5; abundance: once; v_gene: TRBV9; CDR3nt: TGTGCCAGCAGCGTAACCCCGATCGCGGGACAACTGAAAGAGACCCAGTACTTC; CDR3aa: CASSVTPIAGQLKETQYF
d_gene: -; j_gene: TRBJ1-2; abundance: -; v_gene: TRBV5-4; CDR3nt: TGTGCCAGCAGCTTGGGGGGGGCGGCTAACTATGGCTACACCTTC; CDR3aa: CASSLGGAANYGYTF
d_gene: TRBD1; j_gene: TRBJ1-1; abundance: few; v_gene: TRBV5-4; CDR3nt: TGTGCCAGCAGCCCTGACAGGGAGTCGGGAACTGAAGCTTTCTTT; CDR3aa: CASSPDRESGTEAFF
d_gene: -; j_gene: TRBJ2-3; abundance: -; v_gene: TRBV5-4; CDR3nt: TGTGCCAGCAGCTTGCGGACGGAGACAGATACGCAGTATTTT; CDR3aa: CASSLRTETDTQYF
d_gene: -; j_gene: TRBJ1-2; abundance: -; v_gene: TRBV28; CDR3nt: TGTGCCAGCAGTTTTCCCCCTAACTATGGCTACACCTTC; CDR3aa: CASSFPPNYGYTF
d_gene: -; j_gene: TRBJ2-3; abundance: once; v_gene: TRBV7-9; CDR3nt: TGTGCCAGCAGCTGGGGGGCAGATACGCAGTATTTT; CDR3aa: CASSWGADTQYF
d_gene: -; j_gene: TRBJ1-5; abundance: -; v_gene: TRBV19; CDR3nt: TGTGCCAGTAGGGATAGCAATCAGCCCCAGCATTTT; CDR3aa: CASRDSNQPQHF
d_gene: -; j_gene: TRBJ1-4; abundance: -; v_gene: TRBV7-6; CDR3nt: TGTGCCAGCAGCCTACAGATTCCGCCAACTAATGAAAAACTGTTTTTT; CDR3aa: CASSLQIPPTNEKLFF